These T cell receptor beta chains were read from a single sample in a study of regulatory T cells in long-lasting Graves disease. TCRdb ran MiXCR on the multiplex PCR reads and lists one entry per CDR3 protein. The sample lists approximately 400,000 distinct CDR3 sequences; 14% to 15% were seen once. The same sample was also studied in work on T cells in Graves' hyperthyroidism and ophthalmopathy.

The sequences come from peripheral blood mononuclear cells (PBMCs), collected at new diagnosis, from a patient treated with antithyroid drugs. The receptors here all came from a woman aged 40 to 50 with Graves disease. CDR3s include the opening cysteine and the closing phenylalanine or tryptophan. Each record gives: CDR3 protein, CDR3 DNA, J gene, D gene, V gene, clone size. A D gene is named only where the DNA matches it firmly. Rows give clone size only sometimes, using once, few, many, or a class for an expanded clone.

CASGLVPGTGLAYEQYF,TGTGCTAGTGGTTTGGTACCCGGGACAGGGTTAGCCTACGAGCAGTACTTC,TRBJ2-7,TRBD1,TRBV12-5,many
CSAIVSGSLSETQYF,TGCAGTGCTATCGTAAGCGGGAGTTTGTCAGAGACCCAGTACTTC,TRBJ2-5,TRBD2,TRBV20-1,many
CASSLGQGGYGYTF,TGTGCCAGCAGTTTGGGACAGGGTGGTTATGGCTACACCTTC,TRBJ1-2,TRBD1,TRBV28,many
CASSLLQAPQETQYF,TGTGCCAGCTCACTCCTCCAGGCCCCCCAAGAGACCCAGTACTTC,TRBJ2-5,.,TRBV18,many
CASSKSEKLFF,TGTGCCAGCAGCAAGAGTGAAAAACTGTTTTTT,TRBJ1-4,.,TRBV6-1,many
CASRDRGMYEQYF,TGTGCCAGCCGGGACAGGGGAATGTACGAGCAGTACTTC,TRBJ2-7,TRBD1,TRBV3-1,many
CATNPTGTANSPLHF,TGTGCCACCAACCCCACCGGGACAGCTAATTCACCCCTCCACTTT,TRBJ1-6,TRBD1,TRBV6-2/TRBV6-3,few
CASSRSGARSYNEQFF,TGTGCCAGCAGTCGATCGGGGGCAAGGTCCTACAATGAGCAGTTCTTC,TRBJ2-1,.,TRBV27,few
CASSWEGQIFTTGELFF,TGTGCCAGCAGTTGGGAGGGACAGATTTTTACCACCGGGGAGCTGTTTTTT,TRBJ2-2,.,TRBV28,many
CASSYSPEKLFF,TGTGCCAGCAGTTACTCCCCCGAAAAACTGTTTTTT,TRBJ1-4,.,TRBV6-5,once
CASRRTGARGANVLTF,TGTGCCAGCAGGAGGACAGGTGCGCGTGGGGCCAACGTCCTGACTTTC,TRBJ2-6,TRBD1,TRBV2,few
CASSLGLVNQPQHF,TGTGCCAGCTCACTAGGACTGGTAAATCAGCCCCAGCATTTT,TRBJ1-5,.,TRBV18,few
CASSFTKVSEAFF,TGTGCCAGCAGTTTTACTAAGGTGTCTGAAGCTTTCTTT,TRBJ1-1,.,TRBV28,many
CASSLVTSGLGTDTQYF,TGTGCCAGCAGCTTAGTAACGTCCGGACTCGGCACAGATACGCAGTATTTT,TRBJ2-3,.,TRBV7-9,many
CASSPGTMTYNEQFF,TGTGCCAGTAGTCCGGGGACAATGACCTACAATGAGCAGTTCTTC,TRBJ2-1,.,TRBV19,many
CASSSNGGRASGELFF,TGTGCCAGCAGCTCCAACGGCGGGAGGGCCTCCGGGGAGCTGTTTTTT,TRBJ2-2,TRBD2,TRBV7-9,many
CSVGRDIGLYEQYF,TGCAGCGTTGGAAGGGACATCGGGCTCTACGAGCAGTACTTC,TRBJ2-7,.,TRBV29-1,many
CASSLGGLAGEKQYF,TGTGCCAGCAGCTTGGGGGGACTAGCGGGAGAGAAGCAGTACTTC,TRBJ2-7,TRBD2,TRBV7-2,many
CASSLFAGGDNEQFF,TGTGCCAGCAGTTTATTTGCGGGAGGGGACAATGAGCAGTTCTTC,TRBJ2-1,TRBD2,TRBV28,many
CASSLGTGWHEQYF,TGTGCCAGCAGTTTAGGGACAGGGTGGCACGAGCAGTACTTC,TRBJ2-7,TRBD1,TRBV12-3/TRBV12-4,many
CASSFAGANEKLFF,TGTGCCAGCAGTTTCGCAGGGGCGAATGAAAAACTGTTTTTT,TRBJ1-4,.,TRBV12-3/TRBV12-4,many
CASSFSDTNNSPLHF,TGTGCCAGCAGCTTTTCGGACACAAACAATTCACCCCTCCACTTT,TRBJ1-6,.,TRBV11-2,many
CASSYSRNTGELFF,TGTGCCAGCAGTTACTCGCGCAACACCGGGGAGCTGTTTTTT,TRBJ2-2,.,TRBV6-5,many
CASSYPSIRSEDTGELFF,TGTGCCAGCAGTTACCCCAGTATCAGGTCCGAGGACACCGGGGAGCTGTTTTTT,TRBJ2-2,.,TRBV12-3/TRBV12-4,few
CASSAQYTDTQYF,TGTGCCAGCAGTGCTCAATACACAGATACGCAGTATTTT,TRBJ2-3,.,TRBV2,.
CSAQGTNNQPQHF,TGCAGTGCCCAAGGGACGAACAATCAGCCCCAGCATTTT,TRBJ1-5,.,TRBV20-1,.
CASSYLAGAYYNEQFF,TGTGCCAGCAGTTACTTAGCGGGAGCTTATTACAATGAGCAGTTCTTC,TRBJ2-1,TRBD2,TRBV27,.
CASRWGGREDTEAFF,TGTGCCAGCAGGTGGGGAGGGAGGGAAGACACTGAAGCTTTCTTT,TRBJ1-1,.,TRBV6-1,many
CASSSRASGLAKNIQYF,TGTGCCAGCAGTTCCCGGGCGTCGGGGCTAGCCAAAAACATTCAGTACTTC,TRBJ2-4,.,TRBV28,many
CASSYPRQATSSGNTIYF,TGTGCCAGCAGTTACCCTAGACAGGCTACGAGCTCTGGAAACACCATATATTTT,TRBJ1-3,.,TRBV6-2/TRBV6-3,many
CASSGSAGGETQYF,TGCGCCAGCAGTGGGAGTGCCGGGGGGGAGACCCAGTACTTC,TRBJ2-5,TRBD2,TRBV10-2,.
CAWSASMNTEAFF,TGTGCCTGGAGTGCCAGCATGAACACTGAAGCTTTCTTT,TRBJ1-1,.,TRBV30,many
CASSLGSAIAKNIQYF,TGTGCCAGCAGCTTAGGGTCCGCCATAGCCAAAAACATTCAGTACTTC,TRBJ2-4,.,TRBV7-2,few
CASSRTSGITDTQYF,TGTGCCAGCAGCAGGACTAGCGGGATCACAGATACGCAGTATTTT,TRBJ2-3,TRBD2,TRBV7-2,many
CASSQEGARNTEAFF,TGTGCCAGCAGCCAAGAAGGGGCTAGGAACACTGAAGCTTTCTTT,TRBJ1-1,.,TRBV3-1,many
CASSRLGTGSNYGYTF,TGTGCCAGCAGCCGATTAGGGACAGGATCTAACTATGGCTACACCTTC,TRBJ1-2,TRBD1,TRBV11-3,many
CASSSARGAGVGETQYF,TGCGCCAGCAGCTCCGCCCGGGGAGCGGGAGTGGGGGAGACCCAGTACTTC,TRBJ2-5,TRBD2,TRBV5-1,many
CASSGGVTSLGETQYF,TGTGCCAGCAGTGGTGGGGTGACCAGCCTGGGGGAGACCCAGTACTTC,TRBJ2-5,.,TRBV6-2/TRBV6-3,.
CASSLRGSPNEQFF,TGCGCCAGCAGCTTGCGCGGGAGTCCCAATGAGCAGTTCTTC,TRBJ2-1,TRBD2,TRBV5-1,many
CAWSVLGGLVAEAFF,TGTGCCTGGAGTGTACTAGGGGGCCTAGTTGCTGAAGCTTTCTTT,TRBJ1-1,TRBD1,TRBV30,.
CASSRQGLDMQYF,TGTGCCAGCAGTAGGCAGGGGCTCGATATGCAGTATTTT,TRBJ2-3,.,TRBV2,many
CASSGAGYTGELFF,TGTGCCAGCAGTGGGGCTGGCTACACCGGGGAGCTGTTTTTT,TRBJ2-2,.,TRBV5-6,many
CASSYTYGTLNTEAFF,TGTGCCAGCAGTTACACTTATGGGACATTGAACACTGAAGCTTTCTTT,TRBJ1-1,.,TRBV6-2/TRBV6-3,many
CASSESGRDTQYF,TGTGCCAGCAGTGAATCCGGCCGAGATACGCAGTATTTT,TRBJ2-3,.,TRBV25-1,few
CAWSRRLGGFTDTQYF,TGTGCCTGGAGCCGCCGCTTGGGGGGGTTCACAGATACGCAGTATTTT,TRBJ2-3,TRBD2,TRBV30,.
CASSLISGRSYTGELFF,TGTGCCAGCAGTTTAATAAGCGGGAGATCCTACACCGGGGAGCTGTTTTTT,TRBJ2-2,TRBD2,TRBV27,.
CASSLGGTSGHVVYTQYF,TGTGCCAGCAGTTTAGGGGGGACTAGCGGACATGTCGTGTATACGCAGTATTTT,TRBJ2-3,TRBD2,TRBV12-3/TRBV12-4,.
CASLDSDSYEQYF,TGTGCCAGCCTGGACAGCGATTCCTACGAGCAGTACTTC,TRBJ2-7,.,TRBV27,few
CASSLVWQANYEQYF,TGTGCCAGCAGCTTAGTGTGGCAGGCCAACTACGAGCAGTACTTC,TRBJ2-7,.,TRBV11-2,many
CASSQDGDRGAETQYF,TGCGCCAGCAGCCAAGATGGGGACAGGGGGGCAGAGACCCAGTACTTC,TRBJ2-5,TRBD1,TRBV4-3,.
CASGLWTGGSYEQYF,TGTGCCAGCGGACTGTGGACAGGGGGGTCCTACGAGCAGTACTTC,TRBJ2-7,TRBD1,TRBV27,many
CSAGTSGRYEQYF,TGCAGTGCAGGGACTAGCGGGAGGTACGAGCAGTACTTC,TRBJ2-7,TRBD2,TRBV20-1,few
CASKITSGRGSSNEQFF,TGTGCCAGCAAAATCACTAGCGGGAGAGGATCTAGCAATGAGCAGTTCTTC,TRBJ2-1,TRBD2,TRBV3-1,many
CASTSKAAYNEQFF,TGTGCCAGCACAAGTAAGGCAGCCTACAATGAGCAGTTCTTC,TRBJ2-1,.,TRBV11-3,many
CASSMDLAGGTYEQYF,TGTGCCAGCAGTATGGATTTAGCGGGAGGCACTTACGAGCAGTACTTC,TRBJ2-7,TRBD2,TRBV12-3/TRBV12-4,many
CATRDSGTNTGELFF,TGTGCCACCCGAGATAGCGGGACTAACACCGGGGAGCTGTTTTTT,TRBJ2-2,TRBD2,TRBV10-3,.